The source of this T cell receptor (beta chain) is a study of beta chain features in type 1 diabetes. Of note for this clone: Its antigen is unidentified.

Overall study findings and caveats: Naive, central memory and regulatory TCRB repertoires appeared more similar among patients than healthy donors. Patients with Type 1 diabetes showed moderately but significantly shorter TCRB CDR3s in all four CD4+ subsets.

Isolated RNA was reverse transcribed in full, so expressed TCRB transcripts were sequenced. Naive, central memory and regulatory T cell samples yielded about 3.57 million reads on average. Produced via immunoSEQ multiplex PCR; TCRdb's table is partial and in-frame only. The sample gives around 70,000 clones, just under 50% of which show up once; 0.65% to 0.85% is in the top ten. The CDR3 has 14 residues. Germline values: CDR1 SNHLY, CDR2 FYNNEI. V was cut by 4 bases and J by 9 bases, with 16 bases left in between. The chain has TRBV2 and TRBJ2-1; D might be TRBD1 (6 bases). Sequencing was performed on central memory CD4+ T cells from blood. This TCR derives from a man younger than 45 with type 1 diabetes. The CDR3: CASSGEGVGGEQFF. CDR3 bases: TGTGCCAGCAGTGGTGAAGGGGTAGGGGGTGAGCAGTTCTTC.